This T cell receptor beta chain appears in the sequencing data of a study of cytomegalovirus exposure and HLA in healthy donors. V lost 0 bases, J lost 0 bases, and 6 bases lay in between. This CDR3 has 16 residues. CDR1 MRHNA and CDR2 SNTAGT come from the germline V gene. A multiplex PCR was run with 60 Vbeta primers and 13 Jbeta primers. The method was immunoSEQ multiplex PCR; TCRdb's version includes in-frame clones alone and lacks a portion of them. The data hold 100,000 or so clones, with 77% observed a single time. Sample: PBMCs. This TCR was recovered from a man in his forties or fifties in good health and CMV-seropositive. The chain recombines TRBV6-4 with TRBJ2-6, with D perhaps matching TRBD1 (5 bases). Here the CDR3 reads CASSDSDNSGANVLTF. For the CDR3, the DNA is TGTGCCAGCAGTGACTCGGACAACTCTGGGGCCAACGTCCTGACTTTC.